These T cell receptor beta chains were read from a single sample in a study of blood T cell repertoires in COVID-19. Profiled with immunoSEQ multiplex PCR; TCRdb holds only in-frame clones, not every one. This table has approximately 490,000 clones, around 85% appearing once. Specimen: PBMCs or T cells enriched from blood (not recorded which). The receptors here all came from a woman between 55 and 75 years old who had recovered from COVID-19. The CDR3 runs from the conserved cysteine through the conserved F or W. A D gene is named only where the DNA matches it firmly. Rows give clone size only sometimes, using once, few, many, or a class for an expanded clone.

D gene	clone size	V gene	J gene	CDR3 protein	CDR3 DNA
NA	NA	TRBV3-1/TRBV3-2	TRBJ2-7	CASSQGLEQYF	TGTGCCAGCAGCCAGGGACTCGAGCAGTACTTC
NA	NA	TRBV11-2	TRBJ1-5	CASSITRGNQPQHF	TGTGCCAGCAGTATAACCCGGGGAAACCAGCCCCAGCATTTT
NA	NA	TRBV5-5	TRBJ2-1	CASSSRGMVDEQFF	TGTGCCAGCAGCTCCAGGGGTATGGTTGATGAGCAGTTCTTC
NA	NA	TRBV6-2/TRBV6-3	TRBJ1-5	CASSSTDSNQPQHF	TGTGCCAGCAGTTCCACAGATAGCAATCAGCCCCAGCATTTT
NA	NA	TRBV5-1	TRBJ1-4	CASSDRVGNEKLFF	TGCGCCAGCAGTGATCGGGTGGGTAATGAAAAACTGTTTTTT
TRBD1	NA	TRBV19	TRBJ2-2	CASTLWGTGVMYSPRELFF	TGTGCCAGTACCCTATGGGGTACAGGGGTTATGTACTCTCCCAGGGAGCTGTTTTTT
NA	NA	TRBV6-5	TRBJ2-7	CASSYRGYEQYF	TGTGCCAGCAGTTACAGGGGATACGAGCAGTACTTC
NA	NA	TRBV9	TRBJ2-2	CASSVRLDTGELFF	TGTGCCAGCAGCGTACGCCTAGACACCGGGGAGCTGTTTTTT
NA	once	TRBV18	TRBJ1-1	CASSEDMNTEAFF	TGTGCCAGCTCAGAGGACATGAACACTGAAGCTTTCTTT
TRBD1	NA	TRBV19	TRBJ1-6	CASSSGQASSYNSPLHF	TGTGCCAGTAGTAGTGGACAGGCGAGCTCCTATAATTCACCCCTCCACTTT
TRBD1	NA	TRBV6-5	TRBJ1-5	CASSPDRNSNQPQHF	TGTGCCAGCAGCCCGGACAGGAATAGCAATCAGCCCCAGCATTTT
TRBD1	NA	TRBV6-5	TRBJ1-4	CASSPFRGEKLFF	TGTGCCAGCAGTCCTTTCAGGGGGGAAAAACTGTTTTTT
TRBD2	NA	TRBV12-5	TRBJ2-2	CASGLVLAGDTGELFF	TGTGCTAGTGGTTTGGTACTAGCGGGGGACACCGGGGAGCTGTTTTTT
NA	NA	TRBV2	TRBJ2-2	CASMGEGLRELFF	TGTGCCAGCATGGGAGAAGGGCTGAGAGAGCTGTTTTTT
NA	NA	TRBV21-1	TRBJ2-3	CASSTWDSPNTTDTQYF	TGTGCCAGCAGCACCTGGGACTCGCCAAATACCACAGATACGCAGTATTTT
TRBD1	NA	TRBV28	TRBJ2-6	CASSFGGQVLSGANVLTF	TGTGCCAGCAGTTTCGGGGGACAGGTGCTCTCTGGGGCCAACGTCCTGACTTTC
TRBD2	NA	TRBV7-9	TRBJ2-3	CASSPLTSFTDTQYF	TGTGCCAGCAGCCCCTTGACTAGCTTCACAGATACGCAGTATTTT
NA	NA	TRBV7-7	TRBJ1-1	CASSLDRNTEAFF	TGTGCTAGCAGCCTCGACAGGAACACTGAAGCTTTCTTT
TRBD2	NA	TRBV4-1	TRBJ2-7	CASSVRLAGDLGQQYF	TGCGCCAGCAGCGTTCGCCTAGCGGGGGACCTCGGGCAGCAGTACTTC
TRBD2	NA	TRBV19	TRBJ2-2	CASSIKPSGGNTGELFF	TGTGCCAGTAGTATAAAGCCCAGCGGGGGCAACACCGGGGAGCTGTTTTTT
NA	NA	TRBV18	TRBJ2-3	CASSPLAVTDTQYF	TGTGCCAGCTCACCCCTAGCCGTCACAGATACGCAGTATTTT
TRBD1	NA	TRBV2	TRBJ1-5	CASRGTGGLQPQHF	TGTGCCAGCAGGGGGACAGGGGGGTTGCAGCCCCAGCATTTT
TRBD2	NA	TRBV7-7	TRBJ2-3	CASSRDSGGRDTQYF	TGTGCCAGCAGCCGTGATAGCGGGGGGCGTGATACGCAGTATTTT
NA	NA	TRBV5-4	TRBJ1-2	CASSFPEVYGYTF	TGTGCCAGCAGCTTCCCGGAGGTTTACGGCTACACCTTC
NA	NA	TRBV27	TRBJ1-1	CASSLSRRGGAEAFF	TGTGCCAGCAGTTTATCGAGGAGGGGGGGAGCTGAAGCTTTCTTT
NA	NA	TRBV7-2	TRBJ1-2	CASSLVRGSYGYTF	TGTGCCAGCAGCTTAGTTAGGGGCAGCTATGGCTACACCTTC
NA	NA	TRBV18	TRBJ1-1	CASSPLGGPWDTEAFF	TGTGCCAGCTCACCACTGGGGGGACCGTGGGACACTGAAGCTTTCTTT
TRBD1	once	TRBV2	TRBJ2-1	CASSGFTGTALLF	TGTGCCAGCAGTGGGTTCACGGGGACAGCCCTTCTCTTC
TRBD1	NA	TRBV13	TRBJ2-1	CASSTGTGVNEQFF	TGTGCCAGCAGCACCGGGACAGGGGTCAATGAGCAGTTCTTC
TRBD2	NA	TRBV11-3	TRBJ2-7	CASSSLAGVSWYEQYF	TGTGCCAGCAGCTCACTAGCGGGGGTGAGTTGGTACGAGCAGTACTTC
NA	NA	TRBV15	TRBJ1-5	CATSRDRGQTGQPQHF	TGTGCCACCAGCAGAGATCGAGGACAGACGGGACAGCCCCAGCATTTT
TRBD1	NA	TRBV9	TRBJ1-6	CASSVVPGGGSPLHF	TGTGCCAGCAGCGTAGTTCCAGGGGGAGGTTCACCCCTCCACTTT
TRBD2	once	TRBV4-1	TRBJ2-7	CASSQSSPSGVYPQYF	TGCGCCAGCAGCCAAAGCTCCCCTAGCGGGGTTTATCCGCAGTACTTC
NA	NA	TRBV6-5	TRBJ1-4	CASSTVQATNEKLFF	TGTGCCAGCAGTACGGTTCAGGCAACTAATGAAAAACTGTTTTTT
NA	NA	TRBV7-8	TRBJ2-2	CASSGRQNTGELFF	TGTGCCAGCAGCGGCCGACAGAACACCGGGGAGCTGTTTTTT
NA	NA	TRBV5-6	TRBJ1-4	CASSSDMNAKLFF	TGTGCCAGCAGCTCAGACATGAACGCAAAACTGTTTTTT
NA	NA	TRBV13	TRBJ2-1	CASRQRGEVDNEQFF	TGTGCCAGCCGCCAGCGCGGGGAAGTTGACAATGAGCAGTTCTTC
NA	few	TRBV30	TRBJ2-1	CAWSVEGRGRWNEQFF	TGTGCCTGGAGTGTAGAAGGGCGGGGACGGTGGAATGAGCAGTTCTTC
TRBD1	NA	TRBV11-2	TRBJ2-2	CASSLGGGSRELFF	TGTGCCAGCAGCTTAGGAGGGGGCTCCCGGGAGCTGTTTTTT
TRBD1	once	TRBV24-1	TRBJ1-3	CATSAGTGGRNTIYF	TGTGCCACCAGTGCTGGGACAGGGGGGAGAAACACCATATATTTT
NA	NA	TRBV7-8	TRBJ1-6	CASSLGTVKSPLHF	TGTGCCAGCAGCTTAGGGACAGTAAAATCACCCCTCCACTTT
TRBD2	NA	TRBV7-9	TRBJ2-4	CASSPPGRGNIQYF	TGTGCCAGCAGCCCCCCCGGGAGGGGTAACATTCAGTACTTC
NA	NA	TRBV27	TRBJ2-7	CASSFRRVNGEQYF	TGTGCCAGCAGTTTCCGCAGGGTAAACGGCGAGCAGTACTTC
TRBD2	NA	TRBV29-1	TRBJ2-2	CSVGLASTGELFF	TGCAGCGTGGGACTAGCGAGCACCGGGGAGCTGTTTTTT
TRBD2	NA	TRBV7-2	TRBJ2-1	CASSLLPSGGRYNEQFF	TGTGCCAGCAGCTTATTGCCTAGCGGGGGGAGGTACAATGAGCAGTTCTTC
NA	NA	TRBV5-1	TRBJ2-7	CASSPRQAYEQYF	TGCGCCAGCAGCCCCCGCCAGGCCTACGAGCAGTACTTC
NA	NA	TRBV7-9	TRBJ2-7	CASSLVVGSVDEQYF	TGTGCCAGCAGCTTAGTTGTGGGGAGCGTCGACGAGCAGTACTTC
NA	NA	TRBV9	TRBJ2-3	CASSAPFGGSTDTQYF	TGTGCCAGCAGCGCCCCTTTCGGGGGTAGCACAGATACGCAGTATTTT
TRBD1	NA	TRBV5-1	TRBJ1-3	CASSSQGDTIYF	TGCGCCAGCAGCTCCCAGGGGGACACCATATATTTT
NA	NA	TRBV7-9	TRBJ1-2	CASSFLAGEGYTF	TGTGCCAGCAGCTTTCTCGCGGGCGAAGGCTACACCTTC
NA	NA	TRBV28	TRBJ1-2	CASSLGWGGPDYGYTF	TGTGCCAGCAGTTTAGGGTGGGGAGGTCCGGACTATGGCTACACCTTC
TRBD2	NA	TRBV10-3	TRBJ2-1	CAISGAGGSGGALYNEQFF	TGTGCCATCAGTGGGGCTGGGGGTAGCGGGGGGGCCCTATACAATGAGCAGTTCTTC
TRBD1	NA	TRBV18	TRBJ1-4	CASSRSGTATNEKLFF	TGTGCCAGCTCACGGTCCGGGACAGCAACTAATGAAAAACTGTTTTTT
TRBD1	NA	TRBV10-3	TRBJ1-4	CAISPGQGELFF	TGTGCCATCAGCCCCGGACAGGGGGAACTGTTTTTT